This T cell receptor beta chain was obtained from a study of blood T cells in healthy people across ages. This clonotype was observed a handful of times. Looked up from germline, CDR1 is SGHRS and CDR2 is YFSETQ. V was clipped by 4 bases and J by 2 bases, with 10 bases between them. The CDR3 covers 14 residues. Primers used in a second PCR of roughly 6 to 11 cycles were a sample-barcoded 5' primer and a J-beta primer mix. TCRdb passed the 5' RACE reads through MiXCR, listing each CDR3 protein once. The table has 750,000 to 950,000 distinct CDR3 sequences, roughly 53% seen once. The sequence was collected from a man older than 75 in good health. This rearrangement joins TRBV5-1 to TRBJ2-1; D not certain. Sequenced material: blood. DNA for the CDR3: TGCGCCAGCAGCAGCGCCCCGGCCTACAATGAGCAGTTCTTC. Protein sequence: CASSSAPAYNEQFF.